This note documents a single T cell receptor beta chain sequence. Time point: after dendritic cell vaccination, including at tumor progression/relapse. This entry is derived from a study of glioma-infiltrating T cells after dendritic cell vaccination. CDR1 and CDR2 from the germline V gene are LGHNA and YNFKEQ. Deletions cut 5 bases from V and 7 bases from J, with 30 bases between. The CDR3 length is 18 residues. The assay was immunoSEQ multiplex PCR, and TCRdb's table has in-frame clones only and misses some. The table has roughly 56,000 clones, over 75% seen once. J is TRBJ2-7 and V is TRBV4-2, with TRBD2 as a possible D gene (6 bases). The receptor was derived from a human donor with glioblastoma. Sequences were derived from blood, sampled after dendritic cell vaccination. The CDR3: CASSSSPAGGVSFWEQYF. CDR3 sequence (DNA): TGTGCCAGCAGCTCATCTCCGGCGGGCGGGGTGTCTTTTTGGGAGCAGTACTTC.